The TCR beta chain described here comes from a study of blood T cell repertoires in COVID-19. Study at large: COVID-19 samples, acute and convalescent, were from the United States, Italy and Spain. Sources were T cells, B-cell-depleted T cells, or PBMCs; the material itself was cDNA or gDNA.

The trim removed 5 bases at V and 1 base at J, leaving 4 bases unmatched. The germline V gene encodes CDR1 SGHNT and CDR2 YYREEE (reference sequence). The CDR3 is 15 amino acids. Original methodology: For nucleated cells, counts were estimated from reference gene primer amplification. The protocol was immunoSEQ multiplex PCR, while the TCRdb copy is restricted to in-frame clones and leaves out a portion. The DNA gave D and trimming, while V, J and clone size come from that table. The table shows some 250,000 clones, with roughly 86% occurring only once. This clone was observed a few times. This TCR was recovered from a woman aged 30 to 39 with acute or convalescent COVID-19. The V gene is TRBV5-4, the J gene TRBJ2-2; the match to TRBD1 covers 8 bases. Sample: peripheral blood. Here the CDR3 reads CASRTGTGNTGELFF. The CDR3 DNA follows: TGTGCCAGCAGAACCGGGACAGGGAACACCGGGGAGCTGTTTTTT.